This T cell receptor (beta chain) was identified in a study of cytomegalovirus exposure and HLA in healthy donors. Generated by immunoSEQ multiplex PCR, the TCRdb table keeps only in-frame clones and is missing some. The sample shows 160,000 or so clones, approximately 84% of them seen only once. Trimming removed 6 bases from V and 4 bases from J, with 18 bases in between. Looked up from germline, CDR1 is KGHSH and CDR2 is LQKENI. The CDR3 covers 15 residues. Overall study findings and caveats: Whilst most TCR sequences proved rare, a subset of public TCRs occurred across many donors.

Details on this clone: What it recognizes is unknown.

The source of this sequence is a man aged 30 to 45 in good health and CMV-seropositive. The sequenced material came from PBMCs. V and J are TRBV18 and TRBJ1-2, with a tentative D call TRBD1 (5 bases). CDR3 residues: CASSPSALQGYGYTF. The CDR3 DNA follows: TGTGCCAGCTCCCCCAGCGCCCTCCAGGGCTATGGCTACACCTTC.